This T cell receptor (beta chain) was sequenced for a study of control samples from healthy donors and cancer patients (TCRdb year 2020). Library preparation employed the immunoSEQ multiplex PCR assay. Not all clones reach the TCRdb copy of this immuneACCESS table, which keeps in-frame sequences only. Checked studies attribute under half of the gap to unresolved V genes and leave the rest unexplained. The sample has about 110,000 clones on record, about 89% of them singletons. The ten largest clones add up to approximately 18% of the sample. A note on this clone: Its antigen has not been determined. No clone much larger than this one lies a single base away; base qualities are absent.

CDR1 and CDR2 (SGHTA, FQGNSA) derive from the germline V gene. The CDR3 starts with the cysteine, ends with the phenylalanine, and has 16 residues. The sequence is cut down to CDR3 DNA, 48 bases in frame from base 1. Relative to germline, V is 5 bases shorter and J is 2 bases shorter, with 15 bases between their ends. Sequencing was done on a sample of blood. This clonotype was sampled from a woman between 50 and 59 years old in good health. The chain couples TRBV7-2 to TRBJ1-4; the best D guess is TRBD1, with 6 bases matching. The DNA sequence follows: TGTGCCAGCAGCCCTACGCCAGGGGCCACTAATGAAAAACTGTTTTTT. Translated, this gives CASSPTPGATNEKLFF.